The clone carrying this T cell receptor (beta chain) was recorded many times. What it binds is not known. V was trimmed by 4 bases and J by 0 bases, leaving 12 bases between them. Germline V gene lookup returns CDR1 SGHRS and CDR2 YFSETQ. This CDR3 has 15 residues. This entry belongs to a study of CD8 T cells in ankylosing spondylitis. For TCR beta, libraries came from quantitative 5'-RACE with molecular barcodes. TCRdb ran MiXCR on the 5' RACE reads and lists one entry per CDR3 protein. The sample holds about 130,000 distinct CDR3 sequences, more than 5.5% seen once. Study-wide findings and caveats: Reportedly, significant enrichment of disease-linked clones occurred in matched ankylosing spondylitis synovial fluid.

This sequence originates from a female donor with ankylosing spondylitis or in good health (not recorded which). The chain recombines TRBV5-1 with TRBJ2-3; no definite D call. Sequenced: blood, either unsorted or a sorted T cell fraction (not recorded which). The CDR3 is CASSPGTVSTDTQYF. CDR3 DNA: TGCGCCAGCAGCCCAGGCACGGTGAGCACAGATACGCAGTATTTT.